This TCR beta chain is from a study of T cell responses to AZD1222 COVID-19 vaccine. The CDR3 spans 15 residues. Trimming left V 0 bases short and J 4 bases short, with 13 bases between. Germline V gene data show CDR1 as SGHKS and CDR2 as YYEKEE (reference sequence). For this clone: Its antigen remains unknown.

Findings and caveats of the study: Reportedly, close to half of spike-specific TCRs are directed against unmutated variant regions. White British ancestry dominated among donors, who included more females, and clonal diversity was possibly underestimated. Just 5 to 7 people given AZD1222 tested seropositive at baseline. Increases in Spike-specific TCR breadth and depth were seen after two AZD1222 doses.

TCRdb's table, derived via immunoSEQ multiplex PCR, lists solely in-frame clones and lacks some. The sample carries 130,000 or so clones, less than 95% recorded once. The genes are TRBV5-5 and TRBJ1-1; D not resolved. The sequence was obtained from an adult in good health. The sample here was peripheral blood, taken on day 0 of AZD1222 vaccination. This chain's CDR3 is CASSLVGTEGTEAFF. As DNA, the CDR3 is TGTGCCAGCAGCTTGGTAGGAACCGAGGGCACTGAAGCTTTCTTT.